This TCR beta chain was recorded in a study of T cell responses to AZD1222 COVID-19 vaccine. Sequencing was performed with immunoSEQ multiplex PCR; in TCRdb, only in-frame clones are kept and a portion is missing. The sample carries 90,000 to 150,000 clones, approximately 90% recorded once. The clonotype originates from an adult who received the AZD1222 COVID-19 vaccine. The sample was peripheral blood, taken 28 days after the second AZD1222 dose.

Here the CDR3 reads CASSLGARTELSQPQHF. DNA of the CDR3: TGTGCCAGCAGCTTAGGTGCTCGGACAGAGTTAAGTCAGCCCCAGCATTTT. The J gene is TRBJ1-5, the V gene TRBV7-8, with D possibly being TRBD1 (6 bases). Trimming pared 1 base from V and 6 bases from J, leaving 19 bases between. CDR3 length equals 17 residues. Germline CDR1 is SGHVS and CDR2 is FQNEAQ.